These T cell receptor beta chains were read from a single sample in a study of metastatic and nonmetastatic thyroid tumors. TCRdb re-called the PCR reads with MiXCR. The repertoire has 35,000 to 40,000 clones, about 30% of them found once; the top ten carry about 11%. The specimen was blood. The receptors shown here come from a male donor with papillary thyroid cancer or a benign thyroid nodule (not recorded which). Some clones in this sample may be carry-over from other donors' samples. CDR3s include the opening cysteine and the closing phenylalanine or tryptophan. Fields, in order: V gene, D gene, J gene, clone size, CDR3 protein, CDR3 DNA. D genes are given only for firm matches. Size tells how often a clone was seen (once, few, many) or the class of an expanded clone, and some rows leave it out.

v_call: TRBV28
d_call: TRBD2
j_call: TRBJ2-1
clone_size: -
cdr3_aa: CASSFCPGGSSYNEQFF
cdr3_nt: TGTGCCAGCAGTTTTTGCCCCGGGGGGAGCTCCTACAATGAGCAGTTCTTC

v_call: TRBV7-9
d_call: -
j_call: TRBJ2-1
clone_size: many
cdr3_aa: CASSSHKGRNNEQFF
cdr3_nt: TGTGCCAGCAGCTCCCACAAGGGACGCAACAATGAGCAGTTCTTC

v_call: TRBV6-4
d_call: -
j_call: TRBJ2-3
clone_size: -
cdr3_aa: CASSEALDTDTQYF
cdr3_nt: TGTGCCAGCAGTGAGGCGCTAGACACAGATACGCAGTATTTT

v_call: TRBV6-5
d_call: -
j_call: TRBJ2-7
clone_size: -
cdr3_aa: CASSYSIAYEQYF
cdr3_nt: TGTGCCAGCAGTTACTCGATCGCCTACGAGCAGTACTTC

v_call: TRBV5-1
d_call: -
j_call: TRBJ1-2
clone_size: few
cdr3_aa: CASSLGDGNYGYTF
cdr3_nt: TGCGCCAGCAGCTTGGGGGACGGCAACTATGGCTACACCTTC

v_call: TRBV20-1
d_call: -
j_call: TRBJ1-3
clone_size: -
cdr3_aa: CSARRDGGNTIYF
cdr3_nt: TGCAGTGCTAGACGGGACGGTGGAAACACCATATATTTT

v_call: TRBV28
d_call: -
j_call: TRBJ2-7
clone_size: -
cdr3_aa: CASSLSRLVEQYF
cdr3_nt: TGTGCCAGCAGTTTATCCCGACTAGTGGAGCAGTACTTC

v_call: TRBV11-2
d_call: -
j_call: TRBJ2-5
clone_size: -
cdr3_aa: CASSLHQETQYF
cdr3_nt: TGTGCCAGCAGCTTACACCAAGAGACCCAGTACTTC

v_call: TRBV2
d_call: TRBD2
j_call: TRBJ2-7
clone_size: -
cdr3_aa: CASRRDYRKYEQYF
cdr3_nt: TGTGCCAGCAGGAGGGACTATCGTAAGTACGAGCAGTACTTC

v_call: TRBV4-1
d_call: -
j_call: TRBJ2-7
clone_size: medium-sized
cdr3_aa: CASSQAPGVKSYEQYF
cdr3_nt: TGCGCCAGCAGCCAAGCACCGGGAGTTAAGTCCTACGAGCAGTACTTC

v_call: TRBV2
d_call: -
j_call: TRBJ1-5
clone_size: many
cdr3_aa: CASSLGGGQPQHF
cdr3_nt: TGTGCCAGCAGCCTAGGGGGAGGGCAGCCCCAGCATTTT

v_call: TRBV18
d_call: -
j_call: TRBJ2-5
clone_size: -
cdr3_aa: CASSLQETQYF
cdr3_nt: TGTGCCAGCTCACTTCAAGAGACCCAGTACTTC

v_call: TRBV18
d_call: -
j_call: TRBJ2-3
clone_size: -
cdr3_aa: CASSPASGADTHHF
cdr3_nt: TGTGCCAGCTCACCAGCCAGCGGCGCGGATACGCATCATTTT

v_call: TRBV19
d_call: -
j_call: TRBJ1-5
clone_size: few
cdr3_aa: CASSIQSFPSPYSNQPQHF
cdr3_nt: TGTGCCAGTAGTATCCAATCCTTTCCGAGCCCTTATAGCAATCAGCCCCAGCATTTT

v_call: TRBV6-2/TRBV6-3
d_call: TRBD2
j_call: TRBJ2-1
clone_size: medium-sized
cdr3_aa: CASSLLAGEGNEQFF
cdr3_nt: TGTGCCAGCAGTCTACTAGCGGGAGAGGGCAATGAGCAGTTCTTC

v_call: TRBV28
d_call: -
j_call: TRBJ1-2
clone_size: few
cdr3_aa: CASSFGHRYGYTF
cdr3_nt: TGTGCCAGCAGTTTCGGTCACAGATATGGCTACACCTTC

v_call: TRBV20-1
d_call: -
j_call: TRBJ2-7
clone_size: -
cdr3_aa: CSAIWSIRKQYF
cdr3_nt: TGCAGTGCTATCTGGAGTATTAGAAAGCAGTACTTC

v_call: TRBV4-1
d_call: TRBD2
j_call: TRBJ2-7
clone_size: -
cdr3_aa: CASSLAGLGEQYF
cdr3_nt: TGCGCCAGCAGCCTAGCGGGTCTTGGCGAGCAGTACTTC

v_call: TRBV12-3/TRBV12-4
d_call: -
j_call: TRBJ2-3
clone_size: few
cdr3_aa: CASSLDFDTQYF
cdr3_nt: TGTGCCAGCAGTCTCGACTTCGATACGCAGTATTTT

v_call: TRBV6-1
d_call: TRBD1
j_call: TRBJ2-3
clone_size: few
cdr3_aa: CASSGTGVNTQYF
cdr3_nt: TGTGCCAGCAGTGGGACAGGGGTAAATACGCAGTATTTT

v_call: TRBV6-4
d_call: TRBD1
j_call: TRBJ1-1
clone_size: few
cdr3_aa: CATDRDRNTEAFF
cdr3_nt: TGTGCCACCGACCGGGACAGGAACACTGAAGCTTTCTTT

v_call: TRBV13
d_call: -
j_call: TRBJ1-3
clone_size: large
cdr3_aa: CASSLEGQSNVVF
cdr3_nt: TGTGCCAGCAGCTTAGAGGGCCAGTCAAATGTTGTTTTT

v_call: TRBV5-1
d_call: -
j_call: TRBJ1-2
clone_size: -
cdr3_aa: CASSLGAAGYTF
cdr3_nt: TGCGCCAGCAGCTTGGGGGCTGCCGGCTACACCTTC

v_call: TRBV18
d_call: -
j_call: TRBJ2-7
clone_size: -
cdr3_aa: CASSGDEAEQYF
cdr3_nt: TGTGCCAGCTCGGGGGACGAGGCCGAGCAGTACTTC

v_call: TRBV28
d_call: TRBD1
j_call: TRBJ1-6
clone_size: few
cdr3_aa: CASMGGAGGSYNSPLHF
cdr3_nt: TGTGCCAGCATGGGGGGAGCAGGGGGCTCCTATAATTCACCCCTCCACTTT

v_call: TRBV4-1
d_call: TRBD1
j_call: TRBJ1-2
clone_size: medium-sized
cdr3_aa: CASSQPGQGVYGYTF
cdr3_nt: TGCGCCAGCAGCCAACCCGGACAGGGCGTCTATGGCTACACCTTC

v_call: TRBV11-3
d_call: -
j_call: TRBJ2-7
clone_size: -
cdr3_aa: CASSGTGQVHYEQYF
cdr3_nt: TGTGCCAGCAGCGGGACTGGACAGGTACACTACGAGCAGTACTTC

v_call: TRBV28
d_call: -
j_call: TRBJ2-5
clone_size: medium-sized
cdr3_aa: CASSLRGETQYF
cdr3_nt: TGTGCCAGCAGTCTTCGCGGGGAGACCCAGTACTTC

v_call: TRBV6-1
d_call: -
j_call: TRBJ1-1
clone_size: few
cdr3_aa: CASSHAGDTEAFF
cdr3_nt: TGTGCCAGCAGCCACGCGGGGGACACTGAAGCTTTCTTT

v_call: TRBV5-5
d_call: -
j_call: TRBJ2-7
clone_size: -
cdr3_aa: CASRRAGGEQYF
cdr3_nt: TGTGCCAGCCGAAGGGCCGGCGGCGAGCAGTACTTC

v_call: TRBV6-4
d_call: -
j_call: TRBJ2-7
clone_size: -
cdr3_aa: CASLVSPQGGEQYF
cdr3_nt: TGTGCCAGTTTGGTTTCTCCGCAGGGCGGCGAGCAGTACTTC

v_call: TRBV11-2
d_call: -
j_call: TRBJ2-7
clone_size: -
cdr3_aa: CASSLDIRVYEQYF
cdr3_nt: TGTGCCAGCAGCTTAGACATCAGGGTCTACGAGCAGTACTTC

v_call: TRBV11-2
d_call: -
j_call: TRBJ2-7
clone_size: few
cdr3_aa: CASSSGGDMGEQYF
cdr3_nt: TGTGCCAGCAGTTCCGGGGGCGACATGGGCGAGCAGTACTTC

v_call: TRBV9
d_call: TRBD2
j_call: TRBJ2-5
clone_size: -
cdr3_aa: CASSGTSGRGRETQYF
cdr3_nt: TGTGCCAGCAGCGGGACTAGCGGGAGGGGAAGGGAGACCCAGTACTTC

v_call: TRBV27
d_call: -
j_call: TRBJ1-6
clone_size: few
cdr3_aa: CASSFLRVSGDSPLHF
cdr3_nt: TGTGCCAGCAGTTTTCTCAGGGTTTCTGGCGATTCACCCCTCCACTTT

v_call: TRBV3-1
d_call: TRBD1
j_call: TRBJ1-3
clone_size: -
cdr3_aa: CASSPGTGGNTIYF
cdr3_nt: TGTGCCAGCAGCCCGGGGACAGGGGGAAACACCATATATTTT

v_call: TRBV6-2/TRBV6-3
d_call: TRBD1
j_call: TRBJ2-1
clone_size: -
cdr3_aa: CASSYSIQGAYNEQFF
cdr3_nt: TGTGCCAGCAGTTACTCGATCCAGGGGGCTTACAATGAGCAGTTCTTC

v_call: TRBV27
d_call: -
j_call: TRBJ2-5
clone_size: many
cdr3_aa: CASRSPGQETQYF
cdr3_nt: TGTGCCAGCAGGTCCCCAGGGCAAGAGACCCAGTACTTC

v_call: TRBV6-2/TRBV6-3
d_call: -
j_call: TRBJ1-1
clone_size: once
cdr3_aa: CASSPQGRGTEAFF
cdr3_nt: TGTGCCAGCAGCCCTCAGGGACGTGGGACTGAAGCTTTCTTT

v_call: TRBV11-2
d_call: TRBD1
j_call: TRBJ1-2
clone_size: few
cdr3_aa: CASVITGTGEGYTF
cdr3_nt: TGTGCCAGTGTGATAACCGGGACAGGAGAGGGCTACACCTTC

v_call: TRBV7-2
d_call: TRBD2
j_call: TRBJ2-7
clone_size: -
cdr3_aa: CASSLGLAGANEQYF
cdr3_nt: TGTGCCAGCAGCTTAGGACTAGCGGGAGCGAACGAGCAGTACTTC